What follows are 2 T cell receptor beta chains derived from one specimen sequenced in a study of cytomegalovirus exposure and HLA in healthy donors. The PCR had 60 Vbeta and 13 Jbeta primers. Assay: immunoSEQ multiplex PCR; the TCRdb copy retains only in-frame clones and omits some. Among tens of thousands of clones, 80% to 90% were seen once, and the ten largest hold over 1.5%. The sample was PBMCs. These TCRs come from a woman younger than 45 in good health and CMV-seronegative.

The gene calls are TRBV5-4 and TRBJ2-5; possible D gene TRBD2, 5 bases. The better agreement between TRBJ2-7 and the DNA end casts doubt on the J call. The CDR3 contains 14 residues. Germline loops: CDR1 SGHNT, CDR2 YYREEE (reference sequence). Here the CDR3 reads CASSPEASSYEQYF. CDR3 coding DNA: TGTGCCAGCAGCCCGGAGGCCAGCTCCTACGAGCAGTACTTC.

Only a few counts were recorded for this clone. The chain uses TRBV7-3 and TRBJ1-2; TRBD1 agrees at 9 bases. Per germline, CDR1 SGHTA and CDR2 FQGTGA. The CDR3 extends over 15 amino acids. V lost 5 bases to trimming and J lost 8 bases; unmatched junction nucleotides: 12. The CDR3 sequence: CASSGRGGQGGGYTF. The CDR3 coding sequence is TGTGCCAGCAGCGGGCGAGGGGGACAGGGAGGCGGCTACACCTTC.